Shown below are 10 T cell receptor beta chains from a single sample sequenced in a study of identifying expanded T cells in peripheral blood. Profiled with immunoSEQ multiplex PCR; TCRdb holds only in-frame clones, not every one. Of tens of thousands of clones detected, 88% appear once; the ten largest clones hold 4%. Input material: blood. These receptors all come from a person aged 18 to 75 in good health.

With respect to this clone: A junction end diverges from the germline sequence, so it may reflect a read error. V is TRBV7-3 and J is TRBJ2-7; TRBD2 aligns across 7 bases. The CDR3 has 14 residues. Germline V gives CDR1 SGHTA, CDR2 FQGTGA. The CDR3 sequence is CASSLLGGSSEQYF. CDR3 sequence (DNA): TGTGCCAGCAGCCTCCTGGGAGGGTCCTCCGAGCAGTACTTC.

This rearrangement joins TRBV30 to TRBJ2-4; D remains unclear. V was cut by 6 bases and J by 0 bases, with 12 bases left in between. In germline, CDR1 is GTSNPN, CDR2 SVGIG (reference sequence). The CDR3 extends over 14 amino acids. Here the CDR3 DNA reads TGTGCCTGTGAGAGTGGGCTAGCCAAAAACATTCAGTACTTC. It is translated as CACESGLAKNIQYF.

The V gene is TRBV11-2, the J gene TRBJ2-1, with a weak D call TRBD2 (6 bases). Trimming took 5 bases from V and 3 from J, leaving 14 bases between them. Germline CDR1 reads SGHAT; CDR2 reads FQNNGV. CDR3 length: 15 residues. CDR3 sequence (DNA): TGTGCCAGCAGCCCAACCCCGGGGGACTACAATGAGCAGTTCTTC. The encoded protein is CASSPTPGDYNEQFF.

This clone appeared once. The J gene is TRBJ2-3, the V gene TRBV9; no clear D gene. There are 13 residues in the CDR3. Trimming pared 0 bases from V and 9 bases from J, leaving 11 bases between. CDR1 and CDR2 from the germline V gene are SGDLS and YYNGEE. The CDR3 reads CASSVAGSETQYF. In DNA, the CDR3 is TGTGCCAGCAGCGTAGCCGGCTCCGAGACGCAGTATTTT.

V and J are TRBV28 and TRBJ2-7, with D uncertain. The CDR3 length is 11 residues. In germline, CDR1 is MDHEN, CDR2 SYDVKM. V was trimmed by 2 bases and J by 12 bases, leaving 11 bases between them. The CDR3 reads CASSLNQMAYF. In DNA, the CDR3 is TGTGCCAGCAGTTTAAATCAGATGGCGTACTTC. Complete variable domain (other parts from reference TRBV28 and TRBJ2-7): DVKVTQSSRYLVKRTGEKVFLECVQDMDHENMFWYRQDPGLGLRLIYFSYDVKMKEKGDIPEGYSVSREKKERFSLILESASTNQTSMYLCASSLNQMAYFGPGTRLTVT.

Concerning this clone: No DNA is shown, since the ends of the CDR3 on it are uncertain; the CDR3 is the one TCRdb lists. The rearrangement joins TRBV27 to TRBJ2-2; the tabulated D call, TRBD2, remains unverified against the DNA. The germline V gene has CDR1 MNHEY and CDR2 SMNVEV (reference sequence). The CDR3 is 13 residues long, ends included. The CDR3 loop is CASSSSDTGELFF.

The chain has TRBV9 and TRBJ2-7, with no clear D. V dropped 0 bases and J dropped 6 bases, with 10 bases sitting between them. CDR1 SGDLS and CDR2 YYNGEE come from the germline V gene. The CDR3 consists of 13 residues. The CDR3 reads CASSVEAGSEQYF. CDR3 coding DNA: TGTGCCAGCAGCGTAGAAGCCGGGTCCGAGCAGTACTTC.

The chain links TRBV6-4 to TRBJ2-1; TRBD1 matches at 7 bases. Germline values: CDR1 MRHNA, CDR2 SNTAGT. J was trimmed by 9 bases and V by 2 bases; bases with no gene match: 7. The CDR3 loop spans 14 amino acids. The CDR3 sequence: CASSDTTGSGEQFF. CDR3 DNA: TGTGCCAGCAGTGACACGACAGGGTCGGGTGAGCAGTTCTTC.

This rearrangement joins TRBV9 to TRBJ2-1; TRBD2 might be the D (6 bases). CDR1 and CDR2 (germline): SGDLS, YYNGEE. V was clipped by 4 bases and J by 6 bases, with 14 bases between them. The CDR3 loop spans 14 amino acids. CDR3 protein: CASSPTARGNEQFF. The CDR3, as DNA: TGTGCCAGCAGCCCGACCGCGCGGGGCAATGAGCAGTTCTTC.

The J gene is TRBJ2-3, the V gene TRBV5-1, with a weak D call TRBD2 (5 bases). Germline V lookup: CDR1 SGHRS, CDR2 YFSETQ. Trimming pared 2 bases from V and 4 bases from J, leaving 11 bases between. The CDR3 sequence is 14 residues long. The CDR3 DNA is TGCGCCAGCAGCTTTGAGGGAGTGGCAGATACGCAGTATTTT. As protein: CASSFEGVADTQYF.